This TCR beta chain is drawn from a study of molecular identifiers for immune sequencing clone quantification. The germline CDR1 and CDR2 sequences are KGHSY and FQNENV. The CDR3 loop spans 15 amino acids. TCRdb analysed the PCR reads with MiXCR anew, one entry per CDR3 protein. The sample consists of 460,000 or so distinct CDR3 sequences, 20% to 25% of them appearing once. Notes on this clonotype: A read error is possible here, since a much larger clone lies one base away.

The rearrangement joins TRBV16 to TRBJ1-1; 9 bases are shared with TRBD1. This receptor was taken from a human donor in good health. Some libraries in this study had Jurkat cell RNA spiked in. The sequenced sample was naive CD8+ T cells from blood, with Jurkat cell RNA spiked in. Subset given: FACS-sorted CD8+CD4-CCR7+CD45RA+ naive T cells. CDR3 residues: CASSPTGGRNTGAFF. CDR3 DNA sequence: TGTGCCAGCAGCCCAACAGGGGGCAGAAACACTGGAGCTTTCTTT.